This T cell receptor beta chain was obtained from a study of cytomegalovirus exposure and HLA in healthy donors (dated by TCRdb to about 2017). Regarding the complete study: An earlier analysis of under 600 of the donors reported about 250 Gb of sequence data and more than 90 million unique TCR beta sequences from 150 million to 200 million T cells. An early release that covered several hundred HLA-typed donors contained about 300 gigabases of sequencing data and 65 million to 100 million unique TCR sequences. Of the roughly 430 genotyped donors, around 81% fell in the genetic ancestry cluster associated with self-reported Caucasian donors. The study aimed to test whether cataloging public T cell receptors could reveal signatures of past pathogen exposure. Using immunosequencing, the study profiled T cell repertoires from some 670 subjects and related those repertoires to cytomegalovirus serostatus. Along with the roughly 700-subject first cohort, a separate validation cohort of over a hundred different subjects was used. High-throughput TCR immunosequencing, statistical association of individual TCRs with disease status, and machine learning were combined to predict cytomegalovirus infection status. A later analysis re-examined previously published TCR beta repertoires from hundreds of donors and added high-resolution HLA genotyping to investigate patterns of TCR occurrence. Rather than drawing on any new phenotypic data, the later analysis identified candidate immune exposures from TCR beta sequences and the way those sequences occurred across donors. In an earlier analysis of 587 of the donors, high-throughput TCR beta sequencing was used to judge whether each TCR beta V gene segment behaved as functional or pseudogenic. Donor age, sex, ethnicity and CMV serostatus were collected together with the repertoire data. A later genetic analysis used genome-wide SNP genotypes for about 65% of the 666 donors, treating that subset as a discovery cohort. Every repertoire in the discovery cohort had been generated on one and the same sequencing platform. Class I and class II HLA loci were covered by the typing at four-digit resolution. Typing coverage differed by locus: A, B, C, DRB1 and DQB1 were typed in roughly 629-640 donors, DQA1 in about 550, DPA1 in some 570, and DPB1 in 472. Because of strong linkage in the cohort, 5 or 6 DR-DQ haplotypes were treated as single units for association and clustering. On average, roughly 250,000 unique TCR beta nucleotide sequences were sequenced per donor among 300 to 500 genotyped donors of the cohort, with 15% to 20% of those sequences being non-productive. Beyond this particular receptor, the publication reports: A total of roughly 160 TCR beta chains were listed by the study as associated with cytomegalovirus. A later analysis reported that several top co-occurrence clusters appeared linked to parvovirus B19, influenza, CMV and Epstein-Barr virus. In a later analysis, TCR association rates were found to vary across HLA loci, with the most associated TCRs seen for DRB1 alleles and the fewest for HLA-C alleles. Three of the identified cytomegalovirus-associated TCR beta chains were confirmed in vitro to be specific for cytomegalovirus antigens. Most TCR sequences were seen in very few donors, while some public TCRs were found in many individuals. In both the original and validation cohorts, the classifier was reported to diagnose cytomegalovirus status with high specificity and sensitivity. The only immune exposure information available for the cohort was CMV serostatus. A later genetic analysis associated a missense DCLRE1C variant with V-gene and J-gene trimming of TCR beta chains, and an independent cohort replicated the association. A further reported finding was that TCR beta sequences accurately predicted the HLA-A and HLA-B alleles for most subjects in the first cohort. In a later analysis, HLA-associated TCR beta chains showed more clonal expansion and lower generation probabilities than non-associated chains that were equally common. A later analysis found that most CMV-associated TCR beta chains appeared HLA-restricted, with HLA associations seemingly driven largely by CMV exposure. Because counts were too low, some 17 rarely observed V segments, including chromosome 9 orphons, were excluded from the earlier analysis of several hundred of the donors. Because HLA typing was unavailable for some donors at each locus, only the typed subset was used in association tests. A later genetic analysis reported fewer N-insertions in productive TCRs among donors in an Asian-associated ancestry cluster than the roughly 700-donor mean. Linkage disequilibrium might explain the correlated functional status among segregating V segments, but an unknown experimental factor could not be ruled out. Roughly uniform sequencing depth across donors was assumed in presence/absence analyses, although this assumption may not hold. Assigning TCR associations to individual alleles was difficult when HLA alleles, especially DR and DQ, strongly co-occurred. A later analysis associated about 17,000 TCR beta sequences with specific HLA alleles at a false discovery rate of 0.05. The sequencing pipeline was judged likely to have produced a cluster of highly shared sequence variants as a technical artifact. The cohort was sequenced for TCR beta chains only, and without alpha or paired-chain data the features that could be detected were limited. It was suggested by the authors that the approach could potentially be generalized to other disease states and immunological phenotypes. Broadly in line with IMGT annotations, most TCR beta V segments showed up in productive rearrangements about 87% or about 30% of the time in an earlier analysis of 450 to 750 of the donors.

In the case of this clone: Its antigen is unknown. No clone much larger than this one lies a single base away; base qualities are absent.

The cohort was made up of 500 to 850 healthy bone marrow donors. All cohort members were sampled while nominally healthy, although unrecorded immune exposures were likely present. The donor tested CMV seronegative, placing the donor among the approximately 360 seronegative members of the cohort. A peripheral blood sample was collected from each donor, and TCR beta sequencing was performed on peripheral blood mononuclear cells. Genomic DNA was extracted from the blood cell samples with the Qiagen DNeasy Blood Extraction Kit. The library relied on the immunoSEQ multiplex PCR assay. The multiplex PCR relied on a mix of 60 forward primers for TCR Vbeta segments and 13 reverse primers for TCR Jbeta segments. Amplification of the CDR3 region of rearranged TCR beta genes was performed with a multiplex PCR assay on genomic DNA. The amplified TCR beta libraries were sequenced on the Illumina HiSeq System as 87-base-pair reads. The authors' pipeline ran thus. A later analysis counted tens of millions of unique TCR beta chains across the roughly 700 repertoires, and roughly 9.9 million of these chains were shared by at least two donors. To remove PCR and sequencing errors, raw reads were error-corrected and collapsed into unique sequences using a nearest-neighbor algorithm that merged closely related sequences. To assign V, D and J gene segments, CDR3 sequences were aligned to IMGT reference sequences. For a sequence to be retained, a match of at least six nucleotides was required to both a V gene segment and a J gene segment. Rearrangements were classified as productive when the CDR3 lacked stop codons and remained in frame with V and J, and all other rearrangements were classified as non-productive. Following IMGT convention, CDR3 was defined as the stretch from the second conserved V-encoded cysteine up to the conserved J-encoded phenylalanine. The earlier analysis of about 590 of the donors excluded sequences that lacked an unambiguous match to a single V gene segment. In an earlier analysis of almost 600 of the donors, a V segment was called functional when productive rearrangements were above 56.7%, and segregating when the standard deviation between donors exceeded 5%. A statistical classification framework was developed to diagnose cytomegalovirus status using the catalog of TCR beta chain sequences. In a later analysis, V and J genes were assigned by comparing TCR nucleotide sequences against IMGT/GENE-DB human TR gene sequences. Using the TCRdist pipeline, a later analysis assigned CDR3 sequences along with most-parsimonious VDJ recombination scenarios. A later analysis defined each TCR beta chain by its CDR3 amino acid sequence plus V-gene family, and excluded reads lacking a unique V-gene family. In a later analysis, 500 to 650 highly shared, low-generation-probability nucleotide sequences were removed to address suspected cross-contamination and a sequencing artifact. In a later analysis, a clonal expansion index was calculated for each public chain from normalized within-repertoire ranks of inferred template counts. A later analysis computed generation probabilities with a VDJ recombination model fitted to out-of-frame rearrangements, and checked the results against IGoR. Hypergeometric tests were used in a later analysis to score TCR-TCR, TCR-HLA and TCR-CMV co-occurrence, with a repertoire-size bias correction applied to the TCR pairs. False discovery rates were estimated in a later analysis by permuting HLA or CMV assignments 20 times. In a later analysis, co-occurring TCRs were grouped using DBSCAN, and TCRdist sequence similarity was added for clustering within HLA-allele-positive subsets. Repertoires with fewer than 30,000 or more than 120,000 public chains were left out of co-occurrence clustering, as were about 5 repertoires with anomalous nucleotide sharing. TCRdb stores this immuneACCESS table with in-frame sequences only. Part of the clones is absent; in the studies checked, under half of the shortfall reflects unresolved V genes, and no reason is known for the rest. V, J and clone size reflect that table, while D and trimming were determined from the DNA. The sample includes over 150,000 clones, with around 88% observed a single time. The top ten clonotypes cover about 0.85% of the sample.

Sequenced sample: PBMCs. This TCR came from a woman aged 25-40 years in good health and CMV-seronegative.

CDR3 protein: CASSASSVEETQYF. The nucleotides are TGTGCCAGCAGCGCTTCTAGTGTGGAAGAGACCCAGTACTTC. The chain uses TRBV2 and TRBJ2-5, with an unclear D gene assignment. The CDR3 runs 14 amino acids, cysteine and phenylalanine included. The DNA shown is the 42-base CDR3, in frame from base 1. CDR1 and CDR2 (SNHLY, FYNNEI) derive from the germline V gene. Trimming costs V 6 bases and J 3 bases, and their ends lie 14 bases apart.